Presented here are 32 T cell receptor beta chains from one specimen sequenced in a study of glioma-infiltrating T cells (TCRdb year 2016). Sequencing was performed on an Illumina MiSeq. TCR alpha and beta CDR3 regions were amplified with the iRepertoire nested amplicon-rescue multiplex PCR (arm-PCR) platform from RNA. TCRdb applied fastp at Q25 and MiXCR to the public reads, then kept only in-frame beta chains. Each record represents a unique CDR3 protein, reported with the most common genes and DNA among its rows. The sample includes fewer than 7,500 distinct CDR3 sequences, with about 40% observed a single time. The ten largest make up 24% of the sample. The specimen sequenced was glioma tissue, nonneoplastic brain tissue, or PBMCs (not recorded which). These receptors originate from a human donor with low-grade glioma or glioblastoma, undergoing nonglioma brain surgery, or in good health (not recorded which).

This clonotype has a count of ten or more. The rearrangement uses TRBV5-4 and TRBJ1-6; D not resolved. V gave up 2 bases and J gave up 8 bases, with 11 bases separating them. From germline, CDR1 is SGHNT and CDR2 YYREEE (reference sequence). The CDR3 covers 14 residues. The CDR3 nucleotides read TGTGCCAGCAGCTTCGATCCTCTTTATTCACCCCTCCACTTT. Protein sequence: CASSFDPLYSPLHF.

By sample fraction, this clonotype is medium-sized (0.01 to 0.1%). CDR3 loop: CSARDRDNPYEQYF. CDR3 coding DNA: TGCAGTGCTAGAGATCGGGACAACCCCTACGAGCAGTACTTC. The chain couples TRBV20-1 to TRBJ2-7, with D tentatively TRBD1 (6 bases). Trimming took 0 bases from V and 2 from J, leaving 11 bases between them. In germline, CDR1 is DFQATT, CDR2 SNEGSKA (reference sequence). This CDR3 has 14 amino acids.

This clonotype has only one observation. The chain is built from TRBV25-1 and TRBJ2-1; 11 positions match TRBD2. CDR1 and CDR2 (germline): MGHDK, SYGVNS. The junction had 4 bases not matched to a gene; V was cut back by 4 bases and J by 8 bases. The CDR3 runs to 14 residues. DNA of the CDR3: TGTGCCAGCAGTGGGTTGACTAGCGGGGATGAGCAGTTCTTC. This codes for CASSGLTSGDEQFF. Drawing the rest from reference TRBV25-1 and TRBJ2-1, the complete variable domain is EADIYQTPRYLVIGTGKKITLECSQTMGHDKMYWYQQDPGMELHLIHYSYGVNSTEKGDLSSESTVSRIRTEHFPLTLESARPSHTSQYLCASSGLTSGDEQFFGPGTRLTVL.

The DNA of the CDR3 is TGTGCCAGCAGCTCTCCCGGACAGGGAGGCTATGGCTACACCTTC. The encoded protein is CASSSPGQGGYGYTF. The chain carries TRBV6-5 and TRBJ1-2; 8 bases fit TRBD1. The germline gives CDR1 MNHEY, CDR2 SVGAGI. V shed 6 bases, J shed 4 bases, and the junction held 10 bases outside the gene matches. This CDR3 is 15 amino acids long.

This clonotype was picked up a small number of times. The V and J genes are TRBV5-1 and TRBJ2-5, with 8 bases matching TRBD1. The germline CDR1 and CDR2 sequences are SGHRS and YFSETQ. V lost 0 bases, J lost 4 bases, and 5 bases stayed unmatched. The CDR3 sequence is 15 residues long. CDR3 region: CASSLVQGAGETQYF. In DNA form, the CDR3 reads TGCGCCAGCAGCTTGGTCCAGGGGGCAGGAGAGACCCAGTACTTC.

The CDR3: CASSYVPRGGYTF. CDR3 nucleotides: TGTGCCAGCAGTTACGTCCCGCGGGGCGGCTACACCTTC. The chain has TRBV6-2 or TRBV6-3 and TRBJ1-2, with D tentatively TRBD1 (5 bases). Germline CDR1 MNHEY, CDR2 SVGEGT. CDR3 length: 13 residues. V was cut by 2 bases and J by 8 bases, with 12 bases left in between.

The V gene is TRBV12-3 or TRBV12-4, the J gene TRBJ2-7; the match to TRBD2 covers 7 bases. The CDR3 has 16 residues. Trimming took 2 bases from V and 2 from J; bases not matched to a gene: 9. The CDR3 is CASSLMGPAGPYEQYF. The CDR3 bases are TGTGCCAGCAGTTTAATGGGGCCAGCGGGACCCTACGAGCAGTACTTC.

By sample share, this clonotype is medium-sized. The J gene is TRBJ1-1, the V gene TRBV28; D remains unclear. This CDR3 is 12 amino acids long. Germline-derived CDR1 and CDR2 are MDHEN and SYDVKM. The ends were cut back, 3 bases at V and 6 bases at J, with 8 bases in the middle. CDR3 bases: TGTGCCAGCAGTTTCCAGAATCCTGAAGCTTTCTTT. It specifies CASSFQNPEAFF.

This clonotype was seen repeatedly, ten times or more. This CDR3 is CASRITGFAEAFF. CDR3 in DNA: TGTGCCAGCAGGATAACAGGGTTCGCTGAAGCTTTCTTT. V and J are TRBV2 and TRBJ1-1, with D perhaps matching TRBD1 (6 bases). CDR3 size: 13 residues. V dropped 6 bases and J dropped 6 bases, with 14 bases sitting between them. The germline V gene encodes CDR1 SNHLY and CDR2 FYNNEI.

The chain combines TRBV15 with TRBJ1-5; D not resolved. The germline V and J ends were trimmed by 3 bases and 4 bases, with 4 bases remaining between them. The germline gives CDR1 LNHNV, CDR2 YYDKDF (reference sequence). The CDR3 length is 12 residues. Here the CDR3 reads CATSRFNQPQHF. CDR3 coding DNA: TGTGCCACCAGCAGGTTTAATCAGCCCCAGCATTTT.

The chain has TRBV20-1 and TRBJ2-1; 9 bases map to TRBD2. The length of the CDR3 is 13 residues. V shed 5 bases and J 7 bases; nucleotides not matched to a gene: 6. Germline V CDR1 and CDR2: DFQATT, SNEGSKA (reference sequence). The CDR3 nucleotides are TGCAGTGCTCCGATAGCGGGAGTGAATGAGCAGTTCTTC. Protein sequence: CSAPIAGVNEQFF.

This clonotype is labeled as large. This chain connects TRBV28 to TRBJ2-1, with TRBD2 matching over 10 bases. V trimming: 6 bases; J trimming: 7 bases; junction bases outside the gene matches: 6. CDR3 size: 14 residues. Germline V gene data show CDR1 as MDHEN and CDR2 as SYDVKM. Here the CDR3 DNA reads TGTGCCAGCAGATTACCGGGACTAGCGAATGAGCAGTTCTTC. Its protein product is CASRLPGLANEQFF. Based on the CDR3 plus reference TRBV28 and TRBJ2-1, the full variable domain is DVKVTQSSRYLVKRTGEKVFLECVQDMDHENMFWYRQDPGLGLRLIYFSYDVKMKEKGDIPEGYSVSREKKERFSLILESASTNQTSMYLCASRLPGLANEQFFGPGTRLTVL.

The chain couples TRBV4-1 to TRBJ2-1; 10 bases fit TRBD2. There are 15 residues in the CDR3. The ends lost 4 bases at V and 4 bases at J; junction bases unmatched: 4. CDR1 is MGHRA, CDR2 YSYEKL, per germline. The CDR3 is CASSLTSGDYNEQFF. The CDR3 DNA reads TGCGCCAGCAGCCTAACTAGCGGGGATTACAATGAGCAGTTCTTC.

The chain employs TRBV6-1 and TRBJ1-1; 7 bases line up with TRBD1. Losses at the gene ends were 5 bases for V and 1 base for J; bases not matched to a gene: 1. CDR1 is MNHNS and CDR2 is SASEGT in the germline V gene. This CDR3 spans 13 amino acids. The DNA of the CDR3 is TGTGCCAGCAGTCCAGGGGGGAACACTGAAGCTTTCTTT. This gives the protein CASSPGGNTEAFF.

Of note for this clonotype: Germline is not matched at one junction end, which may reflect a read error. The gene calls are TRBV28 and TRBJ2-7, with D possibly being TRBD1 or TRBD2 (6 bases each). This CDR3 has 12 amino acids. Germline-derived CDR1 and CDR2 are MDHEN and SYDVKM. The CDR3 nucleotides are TGTGCCAGCAGTTCCGTAGTTCGGGGGCAGCACTTC. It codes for CASSSVVRGQHF.

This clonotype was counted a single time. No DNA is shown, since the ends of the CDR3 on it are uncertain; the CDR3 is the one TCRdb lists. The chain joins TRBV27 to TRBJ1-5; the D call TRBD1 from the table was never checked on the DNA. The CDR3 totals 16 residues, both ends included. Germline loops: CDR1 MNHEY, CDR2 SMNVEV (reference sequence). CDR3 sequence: CASSLFGRGSGQPRHF.

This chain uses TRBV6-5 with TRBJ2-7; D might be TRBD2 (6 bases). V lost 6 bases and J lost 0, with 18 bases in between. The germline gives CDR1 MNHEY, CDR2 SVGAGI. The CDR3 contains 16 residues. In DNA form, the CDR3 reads TGTGCCAGCAGCTCCCGGAGGGAGAGCTTCTCCTACGAGCAGTACTTC. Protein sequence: CASSSRRESFSYEQYF.

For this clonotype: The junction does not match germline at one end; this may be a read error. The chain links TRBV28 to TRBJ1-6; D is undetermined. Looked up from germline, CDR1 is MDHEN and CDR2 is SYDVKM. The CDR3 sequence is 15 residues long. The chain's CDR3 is CASSSDGRINSPLHF. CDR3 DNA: TGTGCCAGCAGTTCCGACGGGAGGATCAATTCACCCCTACACTTT.

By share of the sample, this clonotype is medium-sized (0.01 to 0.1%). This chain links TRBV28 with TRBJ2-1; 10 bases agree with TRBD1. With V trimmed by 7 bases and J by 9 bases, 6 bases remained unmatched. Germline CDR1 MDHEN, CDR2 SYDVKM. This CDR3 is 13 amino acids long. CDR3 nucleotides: TGTGCCAGCACCAAGACAGGGGGCACTGAGCAGTTCTTC. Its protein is CASTKTGGTEQFF.

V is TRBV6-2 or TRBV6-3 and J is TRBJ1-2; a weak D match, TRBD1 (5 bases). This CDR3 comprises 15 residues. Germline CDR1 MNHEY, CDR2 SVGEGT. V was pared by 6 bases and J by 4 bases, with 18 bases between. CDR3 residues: CASSLHGGYGYGYTF. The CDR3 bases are TGTGCCAGCAGCCTCCACGGGGGGTACGGCTATGGCTACACCTTC.

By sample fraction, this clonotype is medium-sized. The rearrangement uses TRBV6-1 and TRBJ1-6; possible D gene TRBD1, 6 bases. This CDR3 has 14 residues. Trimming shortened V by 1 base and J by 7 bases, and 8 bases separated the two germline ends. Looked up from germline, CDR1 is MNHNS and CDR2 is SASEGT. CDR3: CASSEGTANSPLHF. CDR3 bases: TGTGCCAGCAGTGAAGGGACAGCAAATTCACCCCTCCACTTT.

The CDR3 coding sequence is TGTGCCATATACAGGGGCCGGGACACTGAAGCTTTCTTT. Amino acids: CAIYRGRDTEAFF. This chain connects TRBV6-1 to TRBJ1-1, with 7 bases matching TRBD1. Germline V gene data show CDR1 as MNHNS and CDR2 as SASEGT. V lost 10 bases, J lost 3 bases, and 8 bases stayed unmatched. This CDR3 is 13 amino acids long.

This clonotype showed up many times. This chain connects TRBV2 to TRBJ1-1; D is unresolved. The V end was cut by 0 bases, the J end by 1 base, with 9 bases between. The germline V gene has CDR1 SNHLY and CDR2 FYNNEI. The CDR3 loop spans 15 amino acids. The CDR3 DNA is TGTGCCAGCAGTGAAGCTTCGGCCTCGAACACTGAAGCTTTCTTT. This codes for CASSEASASNTEAFF.

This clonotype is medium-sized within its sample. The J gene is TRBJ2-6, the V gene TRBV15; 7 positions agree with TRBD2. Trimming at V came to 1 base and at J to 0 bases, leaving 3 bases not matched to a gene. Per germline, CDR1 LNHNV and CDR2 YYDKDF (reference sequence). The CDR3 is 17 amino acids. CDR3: CATSRAGGGSGANVLTF. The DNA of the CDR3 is TGTGCCACCAGCAGAGCTGGGGGGGGCTCTGGGGCCAACGTCCTGACTTTC.

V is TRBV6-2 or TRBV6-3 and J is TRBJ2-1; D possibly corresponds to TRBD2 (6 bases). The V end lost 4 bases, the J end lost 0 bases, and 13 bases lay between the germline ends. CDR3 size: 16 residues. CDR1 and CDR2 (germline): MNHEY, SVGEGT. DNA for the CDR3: TGTGCCAGCAGTTCTCCCGTGACTAGCTCCTACAATGAGCAGTTCTTC. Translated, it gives CASSSPVTSSYNEQFF.

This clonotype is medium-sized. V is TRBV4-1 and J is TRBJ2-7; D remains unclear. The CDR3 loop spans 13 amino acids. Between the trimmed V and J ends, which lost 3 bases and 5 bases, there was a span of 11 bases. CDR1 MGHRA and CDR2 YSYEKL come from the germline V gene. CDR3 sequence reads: CASSHSLDHEQYF. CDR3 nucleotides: TGCGCCAGCAGCCATAGTCTGGACCACGAGCAGTACTTC.

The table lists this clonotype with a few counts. The CDR3 DNA follows: TGTGCCACCAGCGCCCTCGGGGGCGGTGAGACCCAGTACTTC. Amino acids: CATSALGGGETQYF. The V and J genes are TRBV15 and TRBJ2-5; D may match TRBD1 or TRBD2 (6 bases each). Trimming removed 5 bases from V and 5 bases from J, with 15 bases in between. Germline CDR1 and CDR2: LNHNV and YYDKDF (reference sequence). The CDR3 runs to 14 residues.

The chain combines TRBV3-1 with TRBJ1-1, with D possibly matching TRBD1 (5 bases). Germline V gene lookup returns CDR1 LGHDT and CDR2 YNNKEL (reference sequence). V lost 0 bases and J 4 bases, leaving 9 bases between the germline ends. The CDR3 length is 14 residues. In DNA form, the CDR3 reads TGTGCCAGCAGCCAAGACCGCAGGGCCACTGAAGCTTTCTTT. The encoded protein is CASSQDRRATEAFF.

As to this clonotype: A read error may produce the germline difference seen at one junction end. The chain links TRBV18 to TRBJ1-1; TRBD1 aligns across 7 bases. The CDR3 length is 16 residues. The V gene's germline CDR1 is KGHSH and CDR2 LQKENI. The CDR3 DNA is TGTGCCAGCCCATCCCAAGACAGGGTGGGTAACACTGAAGTTTTCTTT. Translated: CASPSQDRVGNTEVFF.

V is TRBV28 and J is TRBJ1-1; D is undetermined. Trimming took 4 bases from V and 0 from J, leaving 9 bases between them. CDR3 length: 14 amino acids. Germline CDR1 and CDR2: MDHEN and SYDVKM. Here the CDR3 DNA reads TGTGCCAGCAGTTATGGGGATTTGAACACTGAAGCTTTCTTT. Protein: CASSYGDLNTEAFF.

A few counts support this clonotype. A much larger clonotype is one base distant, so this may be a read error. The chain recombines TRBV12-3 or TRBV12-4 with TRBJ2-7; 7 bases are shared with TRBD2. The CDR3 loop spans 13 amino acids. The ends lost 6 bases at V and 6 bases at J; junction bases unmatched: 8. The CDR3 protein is CASSGISGGEQYF. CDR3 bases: TGTGCCAGCAGCGGCATTTCGGGGGGCGAGCAGTACTTC.

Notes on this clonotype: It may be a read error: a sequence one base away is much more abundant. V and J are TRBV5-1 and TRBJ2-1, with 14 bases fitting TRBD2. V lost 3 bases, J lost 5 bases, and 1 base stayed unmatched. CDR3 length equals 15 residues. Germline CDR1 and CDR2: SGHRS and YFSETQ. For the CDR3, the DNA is TGCGCCAGCAGCTGGGGACTAGCGGGAGACAATGAGCAGTTCTTC. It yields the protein CASSWGLAGDNEQFF.